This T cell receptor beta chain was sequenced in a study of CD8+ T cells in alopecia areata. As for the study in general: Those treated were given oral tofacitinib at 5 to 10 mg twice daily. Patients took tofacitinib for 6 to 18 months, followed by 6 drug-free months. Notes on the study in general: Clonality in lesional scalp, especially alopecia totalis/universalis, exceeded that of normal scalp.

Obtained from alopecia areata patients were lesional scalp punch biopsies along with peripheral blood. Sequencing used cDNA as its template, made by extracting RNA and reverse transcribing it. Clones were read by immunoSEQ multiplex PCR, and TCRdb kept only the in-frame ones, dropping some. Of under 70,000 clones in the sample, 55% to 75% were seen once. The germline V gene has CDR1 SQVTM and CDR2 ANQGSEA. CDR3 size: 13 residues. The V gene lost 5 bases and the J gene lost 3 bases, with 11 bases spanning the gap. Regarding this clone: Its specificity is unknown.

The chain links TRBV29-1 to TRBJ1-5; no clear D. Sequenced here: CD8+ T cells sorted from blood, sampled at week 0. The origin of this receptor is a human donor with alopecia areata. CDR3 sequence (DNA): TGCAGCGTTAGAAAAGGGCCCAATCAGCCCCAGCATTTT. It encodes CSVRKGPNQPQHF.